The T cell receptor beta chain under discussion was sequenced for a study of blood T cell repertoires in COVID-19. Study-level information: Sites across the United States, Italy and Spain contributed samples from acute and convalescent COVID-19. Nucleic acid was either cDNA or gDNA, and it came from T cells, B-cell-depleted T cells, or PBMCs.

The length of the CDR3 is 13 residues. CDR1 SGHNT and CDR2 YYREEE come from the germline V gene (reference sequence). Trimming shortened V by 4 bases and J by 3 bases, and 9 bases separated the two germline ends. As processed by the authors: Scientists estimated how many nucleated cells there were by amplifying reference gene primers. Some clones are missing from TCRdb's copy, which holds only in-frame ones; the method was immunoSEQ multiplex PCR. The V and J calls and clone size come from that table; D and trimming were worked out from the DNA. The sample shows under 250,000 clones, 85% to 90% of them seen only once.

The source is a man aged 60 to 75 with acute or convalescent COVID-19. Sequenced input: peripheral blood. The chain joins TRBV5-4 to TRBJ2-3; D is possibly TRBD1 (5 bases). The CDR3 DNA is TGTGCCAGCAGCCTCACAGGAACAGATACGCAGTATTTT. Its protein product is CASSLTGTDTQYF.